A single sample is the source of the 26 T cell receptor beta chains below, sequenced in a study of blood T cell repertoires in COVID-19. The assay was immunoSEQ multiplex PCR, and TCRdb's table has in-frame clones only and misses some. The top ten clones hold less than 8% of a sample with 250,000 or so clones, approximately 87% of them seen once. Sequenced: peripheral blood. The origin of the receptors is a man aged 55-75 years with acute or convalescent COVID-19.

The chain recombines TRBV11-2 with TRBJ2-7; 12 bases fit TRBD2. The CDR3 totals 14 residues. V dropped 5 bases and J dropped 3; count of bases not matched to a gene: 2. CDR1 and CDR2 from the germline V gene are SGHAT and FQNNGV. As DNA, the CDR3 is TGTGCCAGCAGCATGACTAGCGGGAGCTACGAGCAGTACTTC. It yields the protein CASSMTSGSYEQYF.

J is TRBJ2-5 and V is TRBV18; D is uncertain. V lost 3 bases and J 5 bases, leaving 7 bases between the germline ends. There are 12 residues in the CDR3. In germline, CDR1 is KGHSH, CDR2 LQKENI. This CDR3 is CASSPSKETQYF. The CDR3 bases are TGTGCCAGCTCACCGTCTAAGGAGACCCAGTACTTC. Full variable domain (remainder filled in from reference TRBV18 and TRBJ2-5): NAGVMQNPRHLVRRRGQEARLRCSPMKGHSHVYWYRQLPEEGLKFMVYLQKENIIDESGMPKERFSAEFPKEGPSILRIQQVVRGDSAAYFCASSPSKETQYFGPGTRLLVL.

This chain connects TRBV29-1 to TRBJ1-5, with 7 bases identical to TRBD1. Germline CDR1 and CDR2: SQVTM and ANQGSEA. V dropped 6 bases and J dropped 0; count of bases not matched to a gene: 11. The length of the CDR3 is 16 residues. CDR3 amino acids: CSVVQGSADSNQPQHF. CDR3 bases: TGCAGCGTAGTACAGGGGTCCGCCGATAGCAATCAGCCCCAGCATTTT.

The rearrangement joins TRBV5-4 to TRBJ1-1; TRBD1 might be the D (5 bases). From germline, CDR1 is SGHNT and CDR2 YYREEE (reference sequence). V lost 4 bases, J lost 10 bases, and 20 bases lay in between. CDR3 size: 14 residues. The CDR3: CASSRRNGSRGAFF. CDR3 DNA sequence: TGTGCCAGCAGCCGAAGAAACGGGTCAAGGGGAGCTTTCTTT.

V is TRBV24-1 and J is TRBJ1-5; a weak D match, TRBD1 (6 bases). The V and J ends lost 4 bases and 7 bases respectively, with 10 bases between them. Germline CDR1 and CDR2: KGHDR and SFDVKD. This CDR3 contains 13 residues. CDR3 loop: CATSERGSQPQHF. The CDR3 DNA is TGTGCCACCAGTGAGAGGGGGAGCCAGCCCCAGCATTTT.

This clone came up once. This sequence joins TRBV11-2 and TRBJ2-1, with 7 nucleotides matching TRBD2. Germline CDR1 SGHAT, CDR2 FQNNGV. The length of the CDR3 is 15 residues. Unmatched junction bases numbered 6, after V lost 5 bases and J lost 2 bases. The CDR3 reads CASSKWREPYNEQFF. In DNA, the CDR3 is TGTGCCAGCAGCAAGTGGCGGGAGCCCTACAATGAGCAGTTCTTC.

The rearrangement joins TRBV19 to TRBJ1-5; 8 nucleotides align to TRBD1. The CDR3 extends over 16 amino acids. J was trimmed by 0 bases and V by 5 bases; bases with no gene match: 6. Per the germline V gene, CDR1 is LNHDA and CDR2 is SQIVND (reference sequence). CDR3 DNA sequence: TGTGCCAGTAGTTCACGGACAGGGATTAGCAATCAGCCCCAGCATTTT. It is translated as CASSSRTGISNQPQHF.

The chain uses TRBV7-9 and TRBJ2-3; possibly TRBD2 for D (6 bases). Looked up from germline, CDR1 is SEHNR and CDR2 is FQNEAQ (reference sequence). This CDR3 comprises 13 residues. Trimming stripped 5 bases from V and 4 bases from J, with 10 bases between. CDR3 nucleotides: TGTGCCAGCAGCGTGGGCGGGGCAGATACGCAGTATTTT. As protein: CASSVGGADTQYF.

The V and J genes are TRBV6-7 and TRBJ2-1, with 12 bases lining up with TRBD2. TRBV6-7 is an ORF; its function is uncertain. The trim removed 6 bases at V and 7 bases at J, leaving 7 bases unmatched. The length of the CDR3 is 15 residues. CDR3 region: CASSRLAGARNEQFF. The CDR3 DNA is TGTGCCAGCAGCCGACTAGCGGGAGCTCGAAATGAGCAGTTCTTC.

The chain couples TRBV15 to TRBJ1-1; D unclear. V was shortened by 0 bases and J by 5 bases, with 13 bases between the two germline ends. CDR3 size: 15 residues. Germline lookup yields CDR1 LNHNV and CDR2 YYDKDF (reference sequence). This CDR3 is CATSRDGEGGTEAFF. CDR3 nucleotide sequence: TGTGCCACCAGCAGAGATGGGGAAGGAGGGACTGAAGCTTTCTTT.

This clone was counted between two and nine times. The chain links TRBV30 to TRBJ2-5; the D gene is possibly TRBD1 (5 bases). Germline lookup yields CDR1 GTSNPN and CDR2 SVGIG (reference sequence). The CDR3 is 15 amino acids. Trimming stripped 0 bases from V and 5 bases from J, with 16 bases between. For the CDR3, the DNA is TGTGCCTGGAGTGTCCTTAGGGGCTTGGGGGAGACCCAGTACTTC. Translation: CAWSVLRGLGETQYF.

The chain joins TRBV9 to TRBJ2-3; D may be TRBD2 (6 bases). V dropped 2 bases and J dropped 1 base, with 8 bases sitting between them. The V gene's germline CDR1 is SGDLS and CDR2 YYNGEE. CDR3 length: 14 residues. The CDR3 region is CASSVERGTDTQYF. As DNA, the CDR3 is TGTGCCAGCAGCGTGGAGCGGGGCACAGATACGCAGTATTTT.

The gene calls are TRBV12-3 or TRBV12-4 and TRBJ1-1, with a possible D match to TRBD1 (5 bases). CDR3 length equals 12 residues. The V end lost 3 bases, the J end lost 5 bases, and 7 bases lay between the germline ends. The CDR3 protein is CASSFPGTEAFF. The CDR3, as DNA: TGTGCCAGCAGTTTTCCAGGGACTGAAGCTTTCTTT.

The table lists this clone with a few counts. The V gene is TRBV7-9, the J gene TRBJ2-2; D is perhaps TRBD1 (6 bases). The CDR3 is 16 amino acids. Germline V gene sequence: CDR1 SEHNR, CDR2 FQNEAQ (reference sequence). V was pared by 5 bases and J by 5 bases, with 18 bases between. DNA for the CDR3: TGTGCCAGCAGCCCCCGCACAGGGCGTGGGACCGGGGAGCTGTTTTTT. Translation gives CASSPRTGRGTGELFF.

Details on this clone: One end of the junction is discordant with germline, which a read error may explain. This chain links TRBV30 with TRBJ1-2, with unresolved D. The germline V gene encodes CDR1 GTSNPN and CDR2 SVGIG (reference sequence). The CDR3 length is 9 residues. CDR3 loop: CAWSDPKMF. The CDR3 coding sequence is TGTGCCTGGAGTGATCCTAAGATGTTC.

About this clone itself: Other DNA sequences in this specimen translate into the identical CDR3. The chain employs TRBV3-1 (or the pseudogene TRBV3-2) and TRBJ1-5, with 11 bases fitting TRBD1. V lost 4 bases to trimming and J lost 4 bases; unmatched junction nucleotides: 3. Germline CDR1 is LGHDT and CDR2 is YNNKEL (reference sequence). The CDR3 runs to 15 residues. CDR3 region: CASSLGTGGNQPQHF. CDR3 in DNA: TGTGCCAGCAGCCTAGGGACAGGGGGAAATCAGCCCCAGCATTTT.

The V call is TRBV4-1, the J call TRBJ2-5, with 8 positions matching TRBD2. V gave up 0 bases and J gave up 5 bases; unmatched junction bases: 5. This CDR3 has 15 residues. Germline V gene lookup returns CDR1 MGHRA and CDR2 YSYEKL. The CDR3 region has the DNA TGCGCCAGCAGCCAAGATCGGGAGGGACTTGAGACCCAGTACTTC. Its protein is CASSQDREGLETQYF.

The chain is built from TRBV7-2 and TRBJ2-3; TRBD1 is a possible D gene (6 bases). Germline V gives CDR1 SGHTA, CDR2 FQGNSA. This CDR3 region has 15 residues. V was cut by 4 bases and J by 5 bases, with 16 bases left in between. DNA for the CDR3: TGTGCCAGCAGCTACCACAGGGAAGTCGGAGATACGCAGTATTTT. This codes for CASSYHREVGDTQYF.

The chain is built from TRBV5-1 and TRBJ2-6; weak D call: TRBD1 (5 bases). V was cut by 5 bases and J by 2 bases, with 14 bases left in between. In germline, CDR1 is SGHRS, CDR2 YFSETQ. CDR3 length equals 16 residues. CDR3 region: CASSLLGVAGANVLTF. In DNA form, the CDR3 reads TGCGCCAGCAGTTTGCTAGGGGTAGCTGGGGCCAACGTCCTGACTTTC.

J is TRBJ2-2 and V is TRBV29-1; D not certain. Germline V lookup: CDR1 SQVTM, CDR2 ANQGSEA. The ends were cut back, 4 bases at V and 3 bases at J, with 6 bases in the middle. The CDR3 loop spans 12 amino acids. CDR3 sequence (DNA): TGCAGCGTTGGGAGAGACACCGGGGAGCTGTTTTTT. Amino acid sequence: CSVGRDTGELFF.

The CDR3 region is CASRTGESDTQYF. DNA for the CDR3: TGCGCCAGCAGGACAGGGGAGTCAGATACGCAGTATTTT. The V and J genes are TRBV10-2 and TRBJ2-3; 8 bases map to TRBD1. The CDR3 is 13 residues long. With 6 bases clipped from V and 4 bases from J, the junction kept 3 bases outside the gene matches. Looked up from germline, CDR1 is WSHSY and CDR2 is SAAADI.

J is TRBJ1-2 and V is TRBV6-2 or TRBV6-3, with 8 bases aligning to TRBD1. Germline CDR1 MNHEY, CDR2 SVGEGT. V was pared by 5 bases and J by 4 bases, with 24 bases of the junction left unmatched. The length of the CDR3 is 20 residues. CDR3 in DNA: TGTGCCAGCAGTCGGGCCGAGACAGGGGAGGTCCTCGGATTCGGCTATGGCTACACCTTC. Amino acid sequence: CASSRAETGEVLGFGYGYTF.

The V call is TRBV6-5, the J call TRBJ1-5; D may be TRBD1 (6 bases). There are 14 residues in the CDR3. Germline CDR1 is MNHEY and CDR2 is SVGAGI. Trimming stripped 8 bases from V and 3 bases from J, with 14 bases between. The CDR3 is CASSGGGLNQPQHF. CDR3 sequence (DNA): TGTGCCAGCTCGGGGGGCGGCCTCAATCAGCCCCAGCATTTT.

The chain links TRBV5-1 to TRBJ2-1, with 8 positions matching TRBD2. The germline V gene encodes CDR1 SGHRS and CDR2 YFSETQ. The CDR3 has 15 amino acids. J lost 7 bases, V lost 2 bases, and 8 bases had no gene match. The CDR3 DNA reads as TGCGCCAGCAGCTTTGGAACGACTAGCGTAAATGAGCAGTTCTTC. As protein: CASSFGTTSVNEQFF.

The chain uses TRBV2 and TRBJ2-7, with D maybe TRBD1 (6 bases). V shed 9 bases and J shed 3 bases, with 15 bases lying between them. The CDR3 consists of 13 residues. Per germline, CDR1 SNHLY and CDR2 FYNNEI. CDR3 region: CARSTGNDYEQYF. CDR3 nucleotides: TGTGCCAGGTCGACAGGAAATGACTACGAGCAGTACTTC.

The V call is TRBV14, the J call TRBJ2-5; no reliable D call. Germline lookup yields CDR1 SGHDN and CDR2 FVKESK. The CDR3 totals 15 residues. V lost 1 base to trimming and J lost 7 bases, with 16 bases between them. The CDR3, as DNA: TGTGCCAGCAGCCAAGGCACCCGACCCCCGGGGACCCAGTACTTC. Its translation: CASSQGTRPPGTQYF.